Reported below is one T cell receptor (beta chain). What it recognizes is unknown. The data originate from a study of vaccination effects on CD4 cells after COVID-19. On the study more broadly: It was a median of 72 days after the second dose that post-vaccine samples were obtained.

An approximately 10-day culture period preceded the isolation of CD4+ T cells. Each participant was given two doses of one vaccine (BNT162b2 or mRNA-1273). Between the trimmed V and J ends, which lost 2 bases and 10 bases, there was a span of 15 bases. There are 15 residues in the CDR3. Germline V gene sequence: CDR1 SGHTA, CDR2 FQGNSA. The assay was immunoSEQ multiplex PCR, and TCRdb's table has in-frame clones only and misses some. This sample has some 66,000 clones, with less than 80% found just once. This TCR derives from a human donor who received a COVID-19 vaccine. The chain links TRBV7-2 to TRBJ1-6; D is undetermined. The material was CD4+ T cells from PBMCs cultured without peptide, obtained after COVID-19 vaccination. DNA of the CDR3: TGTGCCAGCAGCTTAATTTTAGGGTCAGAGTCACCCCTCCACTTT. Amino acid sequence: CASSLILGSESPLHF.